This T cell receptor (beta chain) was identified in a study of post-analysis software for immune sequencing data. Findings and caveats of the study: Comparison of patients with controls showed five TRBV segments more frequent in patients, TRBV5-6, TRBV5-1 and TRBV20-1 among them.

The CDR3 is made up of 13 amino acids. Germline CDR1 is DFQATT and CDR2 is SNEGSKA (reference sequence). V was cut by 6 bases and J by 3 bases, with 12 bases left in between. Prepared TCR beta cDNA libraries contained unique molecular identifiers. TCRdb re-called the PCR reads through MiXCR, storing one row per CDR3 protein. The table lists about 820,000 distinct CDR3 sequences, around 50% of them singletons. A remark on this clonotype: Its specificity is not known.

The sequenced sample was blood. This chain connects TRBV20-1 to TRBJ2-1, with D unresolved. The clonotype originates from a girl between 10 and 17 years old with multiple sclerosis. CDR3 protein: CSAKRTSYNEQFF. CDR3 nucleotide sequence: TGCAGTGCCAAAAGGACGAGCTACAATGAGCAGTTCTTC.